This TCR beta chain was identified in a study of cytomegalovirus exposure and HLA in healthy donors (dated by TCRdb to about 2017). Regarding the study in general: An earlier analysis of roughly 500 of the donors reported 276 Gb of sequence data and around 110 million unique TCR beta sequences obtained from about 200 million T cells. Donor age, sex, ethnicity and CMV serostatus were collected together with the repertoire data. The study aimed to test whether cataloging public T cell receptors could reveal signatures of past pathogen exposure. An early release that covered about 600 HLA-typed donors contained 250 to 350 gigabases of sequencing data and approximately 85 million unique TCR sequences. In an earlier analysis of 500 to 650 of the donors, high-throughput TCR beta sequencing was used to judge whether each TCR beta V gene segment behaved as functional or pseudogenic. Along with the approximately 700-subject first cohort, a separate validation cohort of over 90 different subjects was used. Every discovery cohort repertoire had been produced on one sequencing platform. Class I and class II HLA loci were covered by the typing at four-digit resolution. Rather than drawing on any new phenotypic data, the later analysis identified candidate immune exposures from TCR beta sequences and the way those sequences occurred across donors. A later analysis re-analyzed previously published TCR beta repertoires from approximately 670 donors and added high-resolution HLA genotyping to study TCR occurrence patterns. Because of strong linkage in the cohort, roughly five DR-DQ haplotypes were treated as single units for association and clustering. The number of donors typed differed by locus, with 629-630 for A, B, C, DRB1 and DQB1, roughly 550 for DQA1, about 610 for DPA1, and about 450 for DPB1. The genetic ancestry cluster associated with self-reported Caucasian donors included roughly four fifths of the roughly 380 genotyped donors. The T cell repertoires of some 670 subjects were profiled by immunosequencing and related to cytomegalovirus serostatus. In a later genetic analysis, genome-wide SNP genotypes for about 55% of the roughly 700 donors were used, and that subset was treated as a discovery cohort. Among 300 to 500 genotyped donors of the cohort, an average of about 240,000 unique TCR beta nucleotide sequences was sequenced per donor, of which about 19% were non-productive. The study combined high-throughput TCR immunosequencing, statistical association of individual TCRs with disease status, and machine learning to predict cytomegalovirus infection status.

Libraries were built with the immunoSEQ multiplex PCR assay. For the multiplex PCR, a mixture combining 60 forward primers for TCR Vbeta segments and 13 reverse primers for TCR Jbeta segments was used. Amplification of the CDR3 region of rearranged TCR beta genes was performed with a multiplex PCR assay on genomic DNA. Amplified TCR beta libraries were sequenced as 87-base-pair reads on the Illumina HiSeq System. The published analysis was carried out like this. In a later analysis, approximately 74 million unique TCR beta chains were counted across the roughly 700 repertoires, and around 10 million of these chains were shared by at least two donors. To remove PCR and sequencing errors, raw reads were error-corrected and collapsed into unique sequences using a nearest-neighbor algorithm that merged closely related sequences. To assign V, D and J gene segments, CDR3 sequences were aligned to IMGT reference sequences. For a sequence to be retained, a match of at least six nucleotides to both a V gene segment and a J gene segment was required. Rearrangements were classified as productive when the CDR3 lacked stop codons and remained in frame with V and J, and all other rearrangements were classified as non-productive. CDR3 was defined by IMGT convention, running from the second conserved V-encoded cysteine to the conserved J-encoded phenylalanine. The earlier analysis of approximately 500 of the donors excluded sequences that lacked an unambiguous match to a single V gene segment. An earlier analysis of 587 of the donors classified V segments as functional when productive rearrangements were above 56.7% and as segregating when the standard deviation between donors was above 5%. A statistical classification framework was developed to diagnose cytomegalovirus status using the catalog of TCR beta chain sequences. In a later analysis, TCR nucleotide sequences were compared against IMGT/GENE-DB human TR gene sequences so that V and J genes could be assigned. Using the TCRdist pipeline, a later analysis assigned CDR3 sequences along with most-parsimonious VDJ recombination scenarios. In a later analysis, each TCR beta chain was defined by its CDR3 amino acid sequence together with its V-gene family, and reads without a unique V-gene family were excluded. As a way to deal with suspected cross-contamination and a sequencing artifact, a later analysis dropped approximately 570 nucleotide sequences that were highly shared and had low generation probability. A later analysis calculated a clonal expansion index for each public chain from normalized within-repertoire ranks of inferred template counts. In a later analysis, generation probabilities were computed using a VDJ recombination model fitted to out-of-frame rearrangements, and the results were checked against IGoR. A later analysis scored TCR-TCR, TCR-HLA and TCR-CMV co-occurrence with hypergeometric tests, applying a repertoire-size bias correction to TCR pairs. False discovery rates were estimated in a later analysis by permuting HLA or CMV assignments 20 times. In a later analysis, co-occurring TCRs were grouped with DBSCAN, and TCRdist sequence similarity was added when clustering was performed within HLA-allele-positive subsets. For co-occurrence clustering, repertoires with fewer than 30,000 or more than 120,000 public chains were excluded, along with roughly 5 repertoires with anomalous nucleotide sharing. Here the immuneACCESS table is served through TCRdb, limited to in-frame sequences with V and J called. Missing clones are a known gap in these copies; in checked studies unresolved V genes cover under half, and the rest lacks a known reason. V and J calls and clone size are as listed in that table; D and trimming were resolved from the DNA. The sample table records 40,000 to 55,000 clones; about three quarters of these occur just once. The ten top clones hold 2.7% of the sample.

The cohort consisted of some 730 healthy bone marrow donors. Cohort members were all nominally healthy when sampled, although unrecorded immune exposures were likely present. The donor was CMV seropositive and belonged to the group of about 290 seropositive cohort members. Each donor provided a peripheral blood sample, and peripheral blood mononuclear cells were used for TCR beta sequencing. The Qiagen DNeasy Blood Extraction Kit was used to extract genomic DNA from the blood cell samples. Reading from cysteine to phenylalanine, the CDR3 counts 15 amino acids. CDR3 DNA is the only sequence kept; it has 45 bases, read in frame from the first base. CDR1 MNHNS and CDR2 SASEGT are derived from the germline V gene. V is pruned by 5 bases and J by 0 bases, leaving 3 bases of the junction without a gene match. Results the study describes overall, beyond this receptor: When HLA alleles, especially DR and DQ, strongly co-occurred, attributing TCR associations to individual alleles was difficult. The authors suggested that the approach could potentially be generalized to other disease states and immunological phenotypes. HLA typing was unavailable for some donors at each locus, so association tests used only the typed subset. The classifier was reported to diagnose cytomegalovirus status with high specificity and sensitivity in both the original cohort and the validation cohort. CMV serostatus was the only immune exposure information available for the cohort. A further reported finding was that TCR beta sequences accurately predicted the HLA-A and HLA-B alleles for most subjects in the first cohort. The study gave a list of more than 150 TCR beta chains associated with cytomegalovirus. Some IMGT-functional V segments, including TRBV6-2 and TRBV6-3, could not be told apart with the 87-base-pair reads, so those segments were excluded. A few of the identified cytomegalovirus-associated TCR beta chains were confirmed in vitro to be specific for cytomegalovirus antigens. A group of highly shared sequence variants was considered likely to be a technical artifact of the sequencing pipeline. Correlated functional status among segregating V segments might reflect linkage disequilibrium, but an unknown experimental factor could not be ruled out. Broadly in line with IMGT annotations, most TCR beta V segments showed up in productive rearrangements about 90% or about 30% of the time in an earlier analysis of several hundred of the donors. In a later analysis, HLA-associated TCR beta chains were found to be more clonally expanded and to have lower generation probabilities than equally common non-associated chains. Most TCR sequences were observed very rarely across donors, whereas some public TCRs were present in many individuals. The presence/absence analyses assumed that sequencing depth was roughly uniform across donors, and that assumption may not be true. Compared with the approximately 720-donor mean, donors in an Asian-associated ancestry cluster had fewer N-insertions in productive TCRs, according to a later genetic analysis. In this cohort, only TCR beta chains were sequenced, and detectable features were limited by the absence of alpha or paired-chain data. A later analysis found that TCR association rates varied across HLA loci, with DRB1 alleles showing the most associated TCRs and HLA-C alleles the fewest. Most CMV-associated TCR beta chains appeared to be HLA-restricted in a later analysis, and the HLA associations seemed to be driven largely by CMV exposure. In a later analysis, several top co-occurrence clusters were reported to appear linked to parvovirus B19, influenza, CMV and Epstein-Barr virus. Specific HLA alleles were associated with 15,000 to 20,000 TCR beta sequences at a false discovery rate of 0.05 in a later analysis. Over 15 rarely observed V segments, including chromosome 9 orphons, were excluded from the earlier analysis of several hundred of the donors because counts were too low. V-gene and J-gene trimming of TCR beta chains was associated with a missense DCLRE1C variant in a later genetic analysis, and the association was replicated in an independent cohort.

Of note for this clone: What antigen it recognizes has not been identified. Base qualities are not recorded, but no much larger clone differs from it by a single base.

The rearranged segments are TRBV6-1 and TRBJ2-5; TRBD2 matches 10 bases in the middle. The origin of this receptor is a woman between 35 and 50 years old in good health and CMV-seropositive. The specimen was PBMCs. The nucleotides read TGTGCCAGCAGTCCGACTAGCGGGTACCAAGAGACCCAGTACTTC. This sequence encodes CASSPTSGYQETQYF.